A single sample is the source of the 10 T cell receptor beta chains below, sequenced in a study of blood T cell repertoires in COVID-19. Produced via immunoSEQ multiplex PCR; TCRdb's table is partial and in-frame only. The sample has roughly 150,000 clones; about 83% are singletons. Sequenced material: peripheral blood. The receptor set was obtained from a woman of 80 years or more with acute or convalescent COVID-19.

This chain joins TRBV6-1 and TRBJ1-5; 9 nucleotides align to TRBD1. V shed 3 bases and J 1 base; nucleotides not matched to a gene: 4. Germline CDR1 reads MNHNS; CDR2 reads SASEGT. The CDR3 is 16 residues long. CDR3 sequence (DNA): TGTGCCAGCAGTGACTTTGGACAGGGGAGCAATCAGCCCCAGCATTTT. Translated: CASSDFGQGSNQPQHF.

The chain has TRBV9 and TRBJ2-2; 9 bases fit TRBD2. This CDR3 has 18 residues. V was clipped by 3 bases and J by 5 bases; unmatched bases: 14. Germline V gene sequence: CDR1 SGDLS, CDR2 YYNGEE. CDR3 sequence (DNA): TGTGCCAGCAGCGCCCGACTAGCGGAAGACAGCGGGACCGGGGAGCTGTTTTTT. Encoded protein: CASSARLAEDSGTGELFF.

The rearrangement uses TRBV7-2 and TRBJ2-3, with D unresolved. Germline values: CDR1 SGHTA, CDR2 FQGNSA. Between the trimmed V and J ends, which lost 3 bases and 2 bases, there was a span of 9 bases. This CDR3 comprises 14 residues. The CDR3 here is CASSFELYTDTQYF. CDR3 DNA: TGTGCCAGCAGCTTCGAGCTATACACAGATACGCAGTATTTT. The complete variable domain, with remaining parts taken from reference TRBV7-2 and TRBJ2-3, reads GAGVSQSPSNKVTEKGKDVELRCDPISGHTALYWYRQSLGQGLEFLIYFQGNSAPDKSGLPSDRFSAERTGGSVSTLTIQRTQQEDSAVYLCASSFELYTDTQYFGPGTRLTVL.

This clone was seen only once. The CDR3 region is CASSFGGPGANVLTF. CDR3 coding DNA: TGTGCCAGCAGTTTCGGGGGGCCTGGGGCCAACGTCCTGACTTTC. This chain joins TRBV28 and TRBJ2-6, with D possibly TRBD2 on 7 matching bases. This CDR3 is built from 15 residues. V was pared by 3 bases and J by 2 bases, with 8 bases between. From germline, CDR1 is MDHEN and CDR2 SYDVKM.

The chain uses TRBV6-7 and TRBJ1-5; D unclear. TRBV6-7 carries the ORF label, with uncertain function. This CDR3 spans 18 amino acids. Trimming removed 0 bases at V and 0 bases at J, with 15 bases between. The CDR3 DNA reads TGTGCCAGCAGTTACTCGATGGGTCGGAGGTGTAGCAATCAGCCCCAGCATTTT. The encoded protein is CASSYSMGRRCSNQPQHF.

Here the CDR3 reads CASSWGGPSGTDTQYF. CDR3 nucleotides: TGTGCCAGCAGCTGGGGGGGACCGAGCGGCACAGATACGCAGTATTTT. The chain carries TRBV5-6 and TRBJ2-3; 7 bases match TRBD2. The CDR3 has 16 amino acids. V trimming: 3 bases; J trimming: 1 base; junction bases outside the gene matches: 8. Germline values: CDR1 SGHDT, CDR2 YYEEEE.

The V call is TRBV3-1 (or the pseudogene TRBV3-2), the J call TRBJ2-2; D might be TRBD2 (5 bases). CDR3 length: 13 amino acids. Germline V gene sequence: CDR1 LGHDT, CDR2 YNNKEL (reference sequence). V was clipped by 3 bases and J by 9 bases, with 11 bases between them. DNA for the CDR3: TGTGCCAGCAGCCAGGCTAGCTCTAGGGAGCTGTTTTTT. This translates into CASSQASSRELFF.

The CDR3 coding sequence is TGTGCCAGCAGCTCCAGGGGAACAACCGGGGCCAACGTCCTGACTTTC. It codes for CASSSRGTTGANVLTF. The chain combines TRBV5-8 with TRBJ2-6, with a tentative D call TRBD1 (6 bases). Germline V gives CDR1 SGHTS, CDR2 YDEGEE. V lost 3 bases and J lost 4, with 14 bases in between. This CDR3 region has 16 residues.

This chain uses TRBV2 with TRBJ2-4, with D tentatively TRBD1 (6 bases). The CDR3 extends over 15 amino acids. Trimming pared 5 bases from V and 3 bases from J, leaving 14 bases between. Germline V gene data show CDR1 as SNHLY and CDR2 as FYNNEI. The CDR3 DNA is TGTGCCAGCAGTCCGGACAGCCTCTACAAAAACATTCAGTACTTC. Translation gives CASSPDSLYKNIQYF.

The chain carries TRBV12-5 and TRBJ2-5; possibly TRBD2 for D (6 bases). Trimming removed 1 base from V and 12 bases from J, with 12 bases in between. The CDR3 is 12 residues long. Germline lookup yields CDR1 LGHNT and CDR2 FRNRAP. DNA of the CDR3: TGTGCTAGTGGTTTGGAACCGGGAGCCAAGTACTTC. Translated: CASGLEPGAKYF.